These 5 T cell receptor beta chains came from one sample sequenced in a study of T cells in Graves' hyperthyroidism and ophthalmopathy (dated by TCRdb to about 2019). Library creation used multiplex PCR. The sample was run on an Illumina HiSeq 2000. The TCR beta CDR3 regions were amplified from the RNA transcripts. For the first round of RT-PCR on the TCR CDR3, the HTBI primer set was used together with the Qiagen OneStep RT-PCR kit. TCRdb passed the public sequencing reads through fastp at Q25 and MiXCR, retaining productive beta sequences. Rows matching on CDR3 protein sequence are summarized as one entry with the most common DNA and genes. For this sample the table gives about 700,000 distinct CDR3 sequences, of which 12% to 15% were detected only once. The ten top clones hold roughly 10% of the sample. The sample consisted of blood. Receptors originate from a woman aged 18-29 years with Graves' hyperthyroidism.

This chain joins TRBV9 and TRBJ2-3; D not resolved. The CDR3 loop spans 15 amino acids. Germline V gene lookup returns CDR1 SGDLS and CDR2 YYNGEE. V lost 0 bases and J 2 bases, leaving 10 bases between the germline ends. This CDR3 reads CASSVEQQHTDTQYF. The CDR3 DNA sequence: TGTGCCAGCAGCGTAGAACAGCAGCACACAGATACGCAGTATTTT.

The gene calls are TRBV30 and TRBJ1-1; tentative D call: TRBD1 (5 bases). The V and J ends lost 4 bases and 0 bases respectively, with 12 bases between them. The CDR3 has 14 amino acids. Germline assignment: CDR1 GTSNPN and CDR2 SVGIG (reference sequence). The CDR3 DNA follows: TGTGCCTGGATTCGGACATCCATGAACACTGAAGCTTTCTTT. This translates into CAWIRTSMNTEAFF.

This clonotype was picked up a small number of times. V gene TRBV2 combines with J gene TRBJ2-3; D may match TRBD1 or TRBD2 (5 bases each). The length of the CDR3 is 13 residues. V lost 7 bases to trimming and J lost 6 bases, with 14 bases between them. Germline assignment: CDR1 SNHLY and CDR2 FYNNEI. The CDR3 region has the DNA TGTGCCAGCAATAGGGACGCGAGGGATACGCAGTATTTT. It is translated as CASNRDARDTQYF.

This clonotype was found many times. This rearrangement joins TRBV7-2 to TRBJ2-1; 12 bases are a match to TRBD2. The CDR3 has 14 residues. V lost 4 bases and J lost 10; bases outside the gene matches: 5. Germline CDR1 reads SGHTA; CDR2 reads FQGNSA. As DNA, the CDR3 is TGTGCCAGCAGCTGGAAGACTAGCGGGAGAGAGCAGTTCTTC. Protein: CASSWKTSGREQFF. The full variable domain, rest sourced from reference TRBV7-2 and TRBJ2-1, is GAGVSQSPSNKVTEKGKDVELRCDPISGHTALYWYRQSLGQGLEFLIYFQGNSAPDKSGLPSDRFSAERTGGSVSTLTIQRTQQEDSAVYLCASSWKTSGREQFFGPGTRLTVL.

This clonotype was observed many times. V is TRBV28 and J is TRBJ1-5, with 8 bases matching TRBD1. CDR3 length equals 16 residues. CDR1 and CDR2 from the germline V gene are MDHEN and SYDVKM. Trimming removed 5 bases from V and 6 bases from J; junction bases left unmatched: 12. CDR3 region: CASSPTQGARSQPQHF. Here the CDR3 DNA reads TGTGCCAGCAGTCCGACCCAGGGGGCGAGATCTCAGCCCCAGCATTTT.